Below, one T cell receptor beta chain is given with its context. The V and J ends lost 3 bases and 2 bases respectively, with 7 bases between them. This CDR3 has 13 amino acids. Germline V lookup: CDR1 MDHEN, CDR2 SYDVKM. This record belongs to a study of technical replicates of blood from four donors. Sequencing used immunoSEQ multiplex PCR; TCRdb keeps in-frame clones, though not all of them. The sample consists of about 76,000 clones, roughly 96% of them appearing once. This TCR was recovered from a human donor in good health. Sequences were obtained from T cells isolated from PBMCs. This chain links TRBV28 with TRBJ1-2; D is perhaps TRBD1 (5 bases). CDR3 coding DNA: TGTGCCAGCAGTTTTGGGGGGAACTATGGCTACACCTTC. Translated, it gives CASSFGGNYGYTF.